This TCR beta chain comes out of a study of blood T cell repertoires in COVID-19. The overall study: Italy, Spain and the United States were the sources of the convalescent and acute COVID-19 samples.

The authors' processing: Nucleated cell counts were estimated from reference gene primer amplification. Assay: immunoSEQ multiplex PCR; the TCRdb copy retains only in-frame clones and omits some. For V, J and clone size, that table is used; D and trimming come from the DNA. This table holds a few hundred thousand clones, 86% found once. V lost 7 bases and J lost 4, with 8 bases in between. CDR3 length: 12 residues. Patients in Seattle were enrolled during active infection, then followed longitudinally. Sequencing was performed on peripheral blood. The source is a woman aged 55-75 years with COVID-19, enrolled during active disease. V usage is TRBV12-3 or TRBV12-4 and J usage is TRBJ1-5; D ambiguous. The chain's CDR3 is CASNSANQPQHF. In DNA, the CDR3 is TGTGCCAGCAATTCCGCGAATCAGCCCCAGCATTTT.